These 10 T cell receptor beta chains share one sample of origin, sequenced in a study of T-cell memory formation after mild COVID-19. TCRdb re-called the 5' RACE reads with MiXCR, one entry per CDR3 protein. This table has 150,000 or so distinct CDR3 sequences, roughly a quarter appearing once. Sequenced sample: PBMCs or a T cell subset sorted from them (not recorded which). Receptors originate from an adult woman who had mild COVID-19 (a few samples of this study predate the infection). Cell type and time point are not known.

This chain connects TRBV6-1 to TRBJ2-3; TRBD1 matches 7 bases. The J segment lost 0 bases and the V segment lost 7 bases, leaving 7 bases of the junction unmatched. Germline V gene sequence: CDR1 MNHNS, CDR2 SASEGT. This CDR3 contains 15 residues. Here the CDR3 DNA reads TGTGCCAGCAACCCGAGGGGGCCAAGCACAGATACGCAGTATTTT. It codes for CASNPRGPSTDTQYF.

Only a few counts were recorded for this clonotype. The rearrangement links TRBV27 to TRBJ1-1; a possible D gene is TRBD1 (6 bases). Germline CDR1 MNHEY, CDR2 SMNVEV (reference sequence). The CDR3 covers 14 residues. The ends were cut back, 3 bases at V and 6 bases at J, with 14 bases in the middle. The CDR3 DNA reads as TGTGCCAGCAGTTTTAAAGGGGGTCGTGCTGAAGCTTTCTTT. It encodes CASSFKGGRAEAFF.

The chain is built from TRBV30 and TRBJ2-1; D is unclear. The CDR3 has 11 residues. Trimming shortened V by 7 bases and J by 8 bases, and 12 bases separated the two germline ends. Germline CDR1 is GTSNPN and CDR2 is SVGIG (reference sequence). The CDR3 region is CALYWPDEQFF. The CDR3 DNA reads TGTGCCTTATATTGGCCCGATGAGCAGTTCTTC.

The DNA of the CDR3 is TGTGCCAGCAGTTTTGGGACAGTGGGTGAGCAGTTCTTC. Amino acids: CASSFGTVGEQFF. This chain joins TRBV12-3 or TRBV12-4 and TRBJ2-1; 7 nucleotides align to TRBD1. V lost 3 bases, J lost 9 bases, and 5 bases stayed unmatched. The CDR3 has 13 amino acids.

The CDR3 spells CASSYSSGGFYEQYF. Here the CDR3 DNA reads TGTGCCAGCAGTTACTCGTCAGGGGGCTTTTACGAGCAGTACTTC. The chain combines TRBV6-5 with TRBJ2-7; 8 nucleotides match TRBD1. Germline V lookup: CDR1 MNHEY, CDR2 SVGAGI. J lost 4 bases, V lost 0 bases, and 5 bases had no gene match. The CDR3 length is 15 residues.

The genes are TRBV29-1 and TRBJ2-7; possibly TRBD1 for D (5 bases). The CDR3 runs to 11 residues. Trimming took 7 bases from V and 4 from J, leaving 11 bases between them. Germline CDR1 is SQVTM and CDR2 is ANQGSEA. CDR3 in amino acids: CSGIRAYEQYF. DNA for the CDR3: TGCAGCGGCATCAGGGCATACGAGCAGTACTTC.

This clonotype was detected only a few times. V and J are TRBV12-3 or TRBV12-4 and TRBJ1-6; D call uncertain. The CDR3 runs 12 residues. Trimming cost V 7 bases and J 9 bases, with 10 bases left between them. The CDR3 DNA reads TGTGCCAGCACCTCGGGGTTTTCACCCCTCCACTTT. This translates into CASTSGFSPLHF.

The gene calls are TRBV4-3 and TRBJ2-3, with D possibly TRBD2 on 5 matching bases. V dropped 4 bases and J dropped 6 bases, with 11 bases sitting between them. The CDR3 totals 13 residues. Per germline, CDR1 LGHNA and CDR2 YSLEER. In DNA, the CDR3 is TGCGCCAGCAGCCCCCCGAGGGCCGATACGCAGTATTTT. Protein product: CASSPPRADTQYF.

The gene calls are TRBV7-8 and TRBJ2-7, with 8 bases identical to TRBD2. There are 14 residues in the CDR3. Germline V gives CDR1 SGHVS, CDR2 FQNEAQ. Germline trimming cut 6 bases from V and 5 bases from J; bases unmatched to any gene: 9. CDR3: CASRGTSMAHEQYF. In DNA form, the CDR3 reads TGTGCCAGCAGGGGGACTAGTATGGCCCACGAGCAGTACTTC.

This clonotype was recorded a few times. The chain uses TRBV5-1 and TRBJ2-3; D not certain. The germline V gene encodes CDR1 SGHRS and CDR2 YFSETQ. Trimming removed 4 bases at V and 0 bases at J, with 18 bases between. The length of the CDR3 is 17 residues. In DNA form, the CDR3 reads TGCGCCAGCAGCCCTCCTCTTGACGGCCGTAGCACAGATACGCAGTATTTT. Translated: CASSPPLDGRSTDTQYF.